One sample yielded the 18 T cell receptor beta chains listed below, sequenced in a study of cytomegalovirus exposure and HLA in healthy donors. Use of 60 Vbeta and 13 Jbeta primers characterized the PCR. This table comes from immunoSEQ multiplex PCR, and its TCRdb copy is limited to in-frame clones, with some not included. The sample has about 89,000 clones, 85% seen once. The sample taken for sequencing was PBMCs. These receptors were obtained from a man aged 40-49 years in good health and CMV-seropositive.

The chain couples TRBV4-1 to TRBJ1-1; D gene ambiguous. Germline V lookup: CDR1 MGHRA, CDR2 YSYEKL. This CDR3 is 16 amino acids long. V lost 1 base and J lost 4, with 16 bases in between. This CDR3 is CASSQAGEGGGTEAFF. As DNA, the CDR3 is TGCGCCAGCAGCCAAGCTGGTGAGGGTGGCGGCACTGAAGCTTTCTTT.

The rearrangement joins TRBV5-1 to TRBJ2-1; 7 nucleotides line up with TRBD2. J lost 7 bases, V lost 4 bases, and 8 bases had no gene match. The CDR3 is made up of 14 amino acids. CDR1 is SGHRS, CDR2 YFSETQ, per germline. CDR3 sequence: CASSTESGINEQFF. The CDR3 nucleotides read TGCGCCAGCAGCACTGAAAGCGGGATAAATGAGCAGTTCTTC. Filled out from reference TRBV5-1 and TRBJ2-1, the complete variable domain reads KAGVTQTPRYLIKTRGQQVTLSCSPISGHRSVSWYQQTPGQGLQFLFEYFSETQRNKGNFPGRFSGRQFSNSRSEMNVSTLELGDSALYLCASSTESGINEQFFGPGTRLTVL.

The rearrangement joins TRBV21-1 to TRBJ1-6. TRBV21-1 is an annotated pseudogene. The CDR3 covers 13 residues. CDR3 amino acids: CASIRDCLISLHF. CDR3 sequence (DNA): TGTGCCAGCATCCGGGACTGCTTGATCTCCCTCCACTTT.

This chain links TRBV2 with TRBJ2-5; 7 nucleotides agree with TRBD2. Germline V CDR1 and CDR2: SNHLY, FYNNEI. The CDR3 is made up of 15 amino acids. Trimming removed 4 bases from V and 2 bases from J; junction bases left unmatched: 7. CDR3: CASSGERGPQETQYF. In DNA form, the CDR3 reads TGTGCCAGCAGTGGGGAGCGGGGCCCTCAAGAGACCCAGTACTTC.

This clone has only one observation. Other nucleotide sequences in the sample specify the same CDR3. This chain links TRBV7-8 with TRBJ2-7, with D possibly matching TRBD1 (5 bases). V lost 3 bases, J lost 9 bases, and 18 bases lay in between. CDR3 length: 14 residues. The germline V gene has CDR1 SGHVS and CDR2 FQNEAQ. CDR3 DNA: TGTGCCAGCAGCTTGGAGACAGCTACGTTGGTGCAGTACTTC. Translating gives CASSLETATLVQYF.

The rearrangement uses TRBV5-8 and TRBJ2-3, with TRBD1 matching over 8 bases. Germline V gene sequence: CDR1 SGHTS, CDR2 YDEGEE. The J segment lost 4 bases and the V segment lost 4 bases, leaving 8 bases of the junction unmatched. CDR3 size: 15 residues. This CDR3 reads CASSPRQGAADTQYF. In nucleotides, the CDR3 is TGTGCCAGCAGCCCGAGGCAGGGGGCAGCAGATACGCAGTATTTT.

A few counts support this clone. V and J are TRBV2 and TRBJ2-3, with TRBD2 matching over 8 bases. This CDR3 contains 14 residues. V lost 7 bases to trimming and J lost 2 bases; unmatched junction nucleotides: 5. Germline CDR1 SNHLY, CDR2 FYNNEI. CDR3 residues: CASTRGRPTDTQYF. CDR3 nucleotide sequence: TGTGCCAGCACCCGCGGGAGGCCCACAGATACGCAGTATTTT.

This clone was recorded only once. The V call is TRBV28, the J call TRBJ2-5; maybe TRBD1 (5 bases). The CDR3 has 13 residues. In germline, CDR1 is MDHEN, CDR2 SYDVKM. The ends were cut back, 2 bases at V and 1 base at J, with 5 bases in the middle. The DNA of the CDR3 is TGTGCCAGCAGTTTAGACAGCCAAGAGACCCAGTACTTC. Protein: CASSLDSQETQYF.

J is TRBJ1-2 and V is TRBV29-1; 7 nucleotides line up with TRBD1. Trimming cost V 5 bases and J 2 bases; bases outside gene matches: 11. CDR1 and CDR2 (germline): SQVTM, ANQGSEA. This CDR3 is built from 15 residues. In DNA form, the CDR3 reads TGCAGCGTTCCTGAGACAGGGTGGGGGAACTATGGCTACACCTTC. Encoded protein: CSVPETGWGNYGYTF.

This chain joins TRBV9 and TRBJ2-5, with D maybe TRBD2 (5 bases). The germline CDR1 and CDR2 sequences are SGDLS and YYNGEE. The CDR3 is made up of 17 amino acids. The germline V and J ends were trimmed by 0 bases and 1 base, with 16 bases remaining between them. Here the CDR3 reads CASSVASSYLGQETQYF. CDR3 in DNA: TGTGCCAGCAGCGTAGCTTCTAGCTATCTAGGCCAAGAGACCCAGTACTTC.

In DNA, the CDR3 is TGTGCCATCAGTGAGTCTCTGTTTAATGAAAAACTGTTTTTT. It encodes CAISESLFNEKLFF. J is TRBJ1-4 and V is TRBV10-3; no definite D call. Germline lookup yields CDR1 ENHRY and CDR2 SYGVKD. V lost 0 bases to trimming and J lost 4 bases, with 6 bases between them. CDR3 size: 14 residues.

In this sample, this clone turned up once. The rearrangement joins TRBV28 to TRBJ1-2; D is perhaps TRBD1 (6 bases). CDR3 size: 15 residues. Germline V lookup: CDR1 MDHEN, CDR2 SYDVKM. V was cut by 6 bases and J by 4 bases, with 18 bases left in between. The CDR3, as DNA: TGTGCCAGCAGGGTACAGGGAAGGGACCTCTATGGCTACACCTTC. Residues: CASRVQGRDLYGYTF.

The chain couples TRBV4-1 to TRBJ2-5; maybe TRBD2 (6 bases). The V gene lost 4 bases and the J gene lost 2 bases, with 11 bases spanning the gap. CDR3 length: 14 amino acids. Germline V CDR1 and CDR2: MGHRA, YSYEKL. The CDR3 bases are TGCGCCAGCAGCCCCAGACTAGAGCAAGAGACCCAGTACTTC. Its translation is CASSPRLEQETQYF.

The rearrangement joins TRBV5-1 to TRBJ1-2, with TRBD1 matching 7 bases. This CDR3 has 13 residues. Germline assignment: CDR1 SGHRS and CDR2 YFSETQ. J lost 4 bases, V lost 4 bases, and 4 bases had no gene match. The CDR3: CASSTGTAYGYTF. The CDR3 bases are TGCGCCAGCAGCACTGGGACAGCCTATGGCTACACCTTC.

This rearrangement joins TRBV6-1 to TRBJ2-5, with 7 bases lining up with TRBD1. J gave up 8 bases and V 7 bases, and 13 bases lay outside the gene matches. The CDR3 has 14 amino acids. The germline V gene has CDR1 MNHNS and CDR2 SASEGT. CDR3: CASNPLQGSGTQYF. CDR3 nucleotides: TGTGCCAGCAACCCCTTACAGGGGTCTGGAACCCAGTACTTC.

V usage is TRBV5-5 and J usage is TRBJ2-5, with TRBD2 identical over 13 bases. Unmatched junction bases numbered 8, after V lost 4 bases and J lost 5 bases. Germline CDR1 is SGHKS and CDR2 is YYEKEE (reference sequence). CDR3 length equals 16 residues. CDR3 in amino acids: CASSAAGTSGIETQYF. The CDR3 nucleotides are TGTGCCAGCAGCGCGGCCGGGACTAGCGGGATTGAGACCCAGTACTTC.

This clone was counted once. V is TRBV11-3 and J is TRBJ2-3; 11 nucleotides agree with TRBD2. J gave up 1 base and V 6 bases, and 6 bases lay outside the gene matches. This CDR3 is built from 16 residues. The V gene's germline CDR1 is SGHNT and CDR2 YENEEA. The CDR3 sequence: CASSLLLAGGTDTQYF. CDR3 bases: TGTGCCAGCAGTTTACTACTAGCGGGGGGCACAGATACGCAGTATTTT.

The gene calls are TRBV9 and TRBJ2-5; D might be TRBD1 (5 bases). V was trimmed by 4 bases and J by 1 base, leaving 20 bases between them. The CDR3 is 17 amino acids. Germline CDR1 is SGDLS and CDR2 is YYNGEE. CDR3 nucleotides: TGTGCCAGCAGCTCCCGACTCACAGGCGATCGCCAAGAGACCCAGTACTTC. Translation gives CASSSRLTGDRQETQYF.